This T cell receptor (beta chain) was documented in a study of T cells in localized non-small cell lung cancer. The study's findings and limits: Uninvolved adjacent lung showed the highest T cell clonality, exceeding tumor. A raised T cell density in blood coincided with lengthier overall survival. A single tumor region was sequenced, leaving heterogeneity possible. Appearance in adjacent lung was seen for a median about 59 of the top 100 tumor clones.

The sample holds one count of this clone. The antigen remains undetermined. Trimming left V 5 bases short and J 1 base short, with 14 bases between. Germline-derived CDR1 and CDR2 are SEHNR and FQNEAQ (reference sequence). The CDR3 spans 15 residues. The method was immunoSEQ multiplex PCR; TCRdb's version includes in-frame clones alone and lacks a portion of them. In the table there are 31,000 or so clones, roughly 77% of which are singletons. This specimen consisted of peripheral blood, obtained before any cancer treatment. The source of this sequence is a male donor at least 60 years old with stage III squamous cell lung carcinoma. This rearrangement joins TRBV7-9 to TRBJ1-1, with D tentatively TRBD1 (6 bases). This chain's CDR3 is CASSRGRGWNTEAFF. DNA for the CDR3: TGTGCCAGCAGCCGGGGCAGGGGATGGAACACTGAAGCTTTCTTT.